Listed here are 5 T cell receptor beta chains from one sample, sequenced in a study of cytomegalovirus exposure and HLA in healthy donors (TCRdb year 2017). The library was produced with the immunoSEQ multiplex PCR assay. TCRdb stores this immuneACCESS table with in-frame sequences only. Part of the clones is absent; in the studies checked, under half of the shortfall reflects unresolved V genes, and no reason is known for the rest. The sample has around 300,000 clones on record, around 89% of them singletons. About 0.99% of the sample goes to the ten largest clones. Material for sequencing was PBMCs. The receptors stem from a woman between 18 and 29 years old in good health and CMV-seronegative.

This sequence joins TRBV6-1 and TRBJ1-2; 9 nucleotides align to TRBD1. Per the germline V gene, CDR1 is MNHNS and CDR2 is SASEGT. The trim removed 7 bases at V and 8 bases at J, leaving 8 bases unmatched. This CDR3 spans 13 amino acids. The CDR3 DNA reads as TGTGCCAGCACCGGGACAGGGAATATGGGCTACACCTTC. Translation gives CASTGTGNMGYTF.

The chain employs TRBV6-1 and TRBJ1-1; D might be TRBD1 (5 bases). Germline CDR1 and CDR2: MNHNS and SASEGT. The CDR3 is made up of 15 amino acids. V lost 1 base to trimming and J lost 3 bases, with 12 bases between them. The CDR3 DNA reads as TGTGCCAGCAGTGAAGTCTATTGGGGGGACACTGAAGCTTTCTTT. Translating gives CASSEVYWGDTEAFF.

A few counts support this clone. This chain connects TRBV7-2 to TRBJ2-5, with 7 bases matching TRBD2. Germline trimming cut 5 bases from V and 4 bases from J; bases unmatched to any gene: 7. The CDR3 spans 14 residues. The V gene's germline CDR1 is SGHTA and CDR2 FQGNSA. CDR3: CASSRSGTRETQYF. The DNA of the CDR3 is TGTGCCAGCAGCCGGAGCGGGACCCGAGAGACCCAGTACTTC.

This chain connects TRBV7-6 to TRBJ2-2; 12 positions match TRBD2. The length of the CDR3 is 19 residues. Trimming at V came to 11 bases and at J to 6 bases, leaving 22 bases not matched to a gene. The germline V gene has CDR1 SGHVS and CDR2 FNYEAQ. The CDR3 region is CASILMPLAGGPFAGELFF. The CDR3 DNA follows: TGTGCCTCAATTTTAATGCCCCTAGCGGGAGGGCCGTTTGCCGGGGAGCTGTTTTTT. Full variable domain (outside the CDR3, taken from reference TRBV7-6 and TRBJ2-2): GAGVSQSPRYKVTKRGQDVALRCDPISGHVSLYWYRQALGQGPEFLTYFNYEAQQDKSGLPNDRFSAERPEGSISTLTIQRTEQRDSAMYRCASILMPLAGGPFAGELFFGEGSRLTVL.

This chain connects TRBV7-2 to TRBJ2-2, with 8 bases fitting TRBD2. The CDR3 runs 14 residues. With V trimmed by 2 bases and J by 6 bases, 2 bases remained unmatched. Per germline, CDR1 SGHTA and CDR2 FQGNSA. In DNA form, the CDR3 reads TGTGCCAGCAGCTTATACGGGGGGGCCGGGGAGCTGTTTTTT. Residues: CASSLYGGAGELFF. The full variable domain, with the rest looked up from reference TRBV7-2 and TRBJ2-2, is GAGVSQSPSNKVTEKGKDVELRCDPISGHTALYWYRQSLGQGLEFLIYFQGNSAPDKSGLPSDRFSAERTGGSVSTLTIQRTQQEDSAVYLCASSLYGGAGELFFGEGSRLTVL.